Listed below are T cell receptor beta chains from one sample, sequenced in a study of cytomegalovirus exposure and HLA in healthy donors. Libraries were prepared by immunoSEQ multiplex PCR; TCRdb keeps only in-frame clonotypes and omits some of them. The profile shows under 200,000 clones, roughly 79% of them singletons. The sequencing sample was made of PBMCs. The receptors stem from a woman aged 25-40 years in good health and CMV-seropositive. Each CDR3 is given with its conserved first and last residue. The D gene is left open where the match is weak. The size of a clone is reported for some rows only, either as once, few or many, or as a class for expanded clones.

d_call,clone_size,j_call,v_call,cdr3_aa,cdr3_nt
.,.,TRBJ2-2,TRBV5-1,CASSFRVFGELFF,TGCGCCAGCAGTTTCAGGGTCTTCGGGGAGCTGTTTTTT
.,.,TRBJ2-7,TRBV10-1,CASSDLADGGYEQYF,TGCGCCAGCAGTGATCTGGCCGATGGAGGCTACGAGCAGTACTTC
TRBD1,once,TRBJ2-5,TRBV30,CAWSQPGQEETQYF,TGTGCCTGGAGCCAACCAGGACAGGAAGAGACCCAGTACTTC
TRBD2,.,TRBJ2-3,TRBV5-4,CASSLAGGTQYF,TGTGCCAGCAGCTTGGCGGGGGGTACGCAGTATTTT
.,once,TRBJ2-6,TRBV7-2,CASSFPRGSGANVLTF,TGTGCCAGCAGCTTCCCACGGGGCTCTGGGGCCAACGTCCTGACTTTC
.,.,TRBJ2-5,TRBV19,CASSTGSGKTQYF,TGTGCCAGTAGCACAGGGTCTGGAAAGACCCAGTACTTC
.,.,TRBJ2-7,TRBV7-2,CASSPRVRVGEQYF,TGTGCCAGCAGCCCACGGGTCCGGGTGGGCGAGCAGTACTTC
TRBD1,.,TRBJ1-2,TRBV4-3,CASSQEWRQGAIYGYTF,TGCGCCAGCAGCCAAGAGTGGCGGCAGGGGGCGATCTATGGCTACACCTTC
.,.,TRBJ1-5,TRBV27,CASSLYPGGGNQPQHF,TGTGCCAGCAGTTTATACCCGGGGGGGGGCAATCAGCCCCAGCATTTT
TRBD1,.,TRBJ1-1,TRBV29-1,CSVEQGAGTEAFF,TGCAGCGTTGAACAGGGGGCAGGAACTGAAGCTTTCTTT
TRBD1,.,TRBJ2-4,TRBV30,CAWGVLQGARDIQYF,TGTGCCTGGGGGGTCCTACAGGGGGCAAGAGACATTCAGTACTTC
TRBD2,.,TRBJ2-2,TRBV9,CASSVLQAGNGELFF,TGTGCCAGCAGCGTACTCCAAGCGGGAAACGGGGAGCTGTTTTTT
TRBD1,.,TRBJ2-1,TRBV7-2,CASSSTGYPDNEQFF,TGTGCCAGCAGCTCGACAGGGTACCCCGACAATGAGCAGTTCTTC
TRBD2,once,TRBJ2-1,TRBV7-9,CASSTPSGGLNEQFF,TGTGCCAGCAGCACCCCTAGCGGGGGTTTAAATGAGCAGTTCTTC
.,.,TRBJ1-1,TRBV5-1,CASSLGSGIEAFF,TGCGCCAGCAGCCTTGGGTCGGGAATTGAAGCTTTCTTT
.,.,TRBJ1-2,TRBV28,CASRPGGGGRGYTF,TGTGCCAGCAGACCTGGTGGCGGGGGTCGTGGCTACACCTTC
TRBD2,.,TRBJ2-5,TRBV7-7,CASSGLAGAQETQYF,TGTGCCAGCAGCGGACTAGCGGGAGCTCAAGAGACCCAGTACTTC
.,few,TRBJ1-1,TRBV27,CASSSRTEAFF,TGTGCCAGCAGCTCTCGGACTGAAGCTTTCTTT
.,.,TRBJ2-7,TRBV10-3,CAIRGDTTYEQYF,TGTGCCATCAGGGGGGACACCACCTACGAGCAGTACTTC
TRBD2,.,TRBJ2-5,TRBV14,CASSRLAGASRTQYF,TGTGCCAGCAGCCGTCTAGCGGGGGCCTCCAGGACCCAGTACTTC
.,.,TRBJ1-2,TRBV28,CASRPSTGYGYTF,TGTGCCAGCAGGCCATCTACAGGGTATGGCTACACCTTC
TRBD1,.,TRBJ2-7,TRBV6-1,CASRDRDSAYERYF,TGTGCCAGCAGGGACCGGGACAGTGCCTACGAGCGGTACTTC